This T cell receptor beta chain was retrieved from a study of control samples from healthy donors and cancer patients. Method: immunoSEQ multiplex PCR; TCRdb's copy keeps in-frame clones and lacks some. This table holds under 200,000 clones. This CDR3 comprises 15 residues. Germline loops: CDR1 MDHEN, CDR2 SYDVKM. V lost 3 bases, J lost 7 bases, and 10 bases stayed unmatched. Input material: blood. This clonotype originated in a woman aged 25 to 39 in good health. This rearrangement joins TRBV28 to TRBJ1-2; TRBD1 matches at 8 bases. The CDR3 sequence is CASSFSGQGISGYTF. The CDR3 bases are TGTGCCAGCAGTTTTAGCGGACAGGGCATCTCTGGCTACACCTTC.